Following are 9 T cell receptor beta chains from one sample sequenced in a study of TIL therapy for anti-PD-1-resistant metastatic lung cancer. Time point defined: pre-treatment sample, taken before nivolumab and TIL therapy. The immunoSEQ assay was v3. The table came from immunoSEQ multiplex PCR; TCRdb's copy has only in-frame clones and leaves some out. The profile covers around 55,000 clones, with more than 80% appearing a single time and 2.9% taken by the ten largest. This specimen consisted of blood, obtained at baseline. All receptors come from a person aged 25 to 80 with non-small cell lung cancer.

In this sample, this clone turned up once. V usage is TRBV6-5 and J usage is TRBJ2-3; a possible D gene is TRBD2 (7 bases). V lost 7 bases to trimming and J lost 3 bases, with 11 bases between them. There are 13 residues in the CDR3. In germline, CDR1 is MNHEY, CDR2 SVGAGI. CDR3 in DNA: TGTGCCAGCACCGGGGGGCAGACAGATACGCAGTATTTT. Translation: CASTGGQTDTQYF.

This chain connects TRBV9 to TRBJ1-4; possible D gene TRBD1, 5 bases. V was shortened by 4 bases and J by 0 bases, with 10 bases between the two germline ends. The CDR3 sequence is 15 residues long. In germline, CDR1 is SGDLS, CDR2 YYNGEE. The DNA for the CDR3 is TGTGCCAGCAGCCCGAGGGGCTCAACTAATGAAAAACTGTTTTTT. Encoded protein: CASSPRGSTNEKLFF.

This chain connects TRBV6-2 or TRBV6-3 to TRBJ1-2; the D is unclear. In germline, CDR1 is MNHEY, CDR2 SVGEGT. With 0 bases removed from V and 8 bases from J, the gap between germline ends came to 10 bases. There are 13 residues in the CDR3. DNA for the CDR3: TGTGCCAGCAGTTACTCGCCTTCCCTGGGCTACACCTTC. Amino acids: CASSYSPSLGYTF.

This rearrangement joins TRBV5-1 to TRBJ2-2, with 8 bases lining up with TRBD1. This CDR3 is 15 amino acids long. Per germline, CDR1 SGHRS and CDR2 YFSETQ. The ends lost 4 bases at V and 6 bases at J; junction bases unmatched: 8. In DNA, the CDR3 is TGCGCCAGCAGCGGAACGACAGGGGATGCCGGGGAGCTGTTTTTT. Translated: CASSGTTGDAGELFF. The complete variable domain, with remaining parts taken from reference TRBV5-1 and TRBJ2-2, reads KAGVTQTPRYLIKTRGQQVTLSCSPISGHRSVSWYQQTPGQGLQFLFEYFSETQRNKGNFPGRFSGRQFSNSRSEMNVSTLELGDSALYLCASSGTTGDAGELFFGEGSRLTVL.

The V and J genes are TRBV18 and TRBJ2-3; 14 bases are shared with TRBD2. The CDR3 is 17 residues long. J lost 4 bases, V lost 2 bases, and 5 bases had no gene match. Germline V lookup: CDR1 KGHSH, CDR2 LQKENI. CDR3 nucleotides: TGTGCCAGCTCACCAGGACTAGCGGGGGGAAAGTCAGATACGCAGTATTTT. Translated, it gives CASSPGLAGGKSDTQYF. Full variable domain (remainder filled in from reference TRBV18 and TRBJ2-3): NAGVMQNPRHLVRRRGQEARLRCSPMKGHSHVYWYRQLPEEGLKFMVYLQKENIIDESGMPKERFSAEFPKEGPSILRIQQVVRGDSAAYFCASSPGLAGGKSDTQYFGPGTRLTVL.

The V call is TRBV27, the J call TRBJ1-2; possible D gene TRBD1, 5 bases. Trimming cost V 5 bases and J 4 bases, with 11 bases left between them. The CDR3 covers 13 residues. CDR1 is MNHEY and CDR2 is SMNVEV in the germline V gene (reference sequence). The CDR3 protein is CASSIGGGYGYTF. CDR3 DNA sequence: TGTGCCAGCAGTATCGGGGGAGGCTATGGCTACACCTTC.

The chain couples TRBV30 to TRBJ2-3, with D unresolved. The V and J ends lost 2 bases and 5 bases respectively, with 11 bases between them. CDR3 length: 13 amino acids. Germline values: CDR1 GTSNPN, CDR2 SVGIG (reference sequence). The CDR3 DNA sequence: TGTGCCTGGAGTACCTATTCGGGAGATACGCAGTATTTT. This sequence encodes CAWSTYSGDTQYF.

In DNA, the CDR3 is TGTGCCAGCAGTCCAAGGACCCACGGGGGCCACGAGCAGTACTTC. Its protein is CASSPRTHGGHEQYF. The chain has TRBV27 and TRBJ2-7; D might be TRBD1 or TRBD2, each matching 6 bases. Trimming took 5 bases from V and 5 from J, leaving 19 bases between them. The CDR3 covers 15 residues. CDR1 is MNHEY, CDR2 SMNVEV, per germline (reference sequence).

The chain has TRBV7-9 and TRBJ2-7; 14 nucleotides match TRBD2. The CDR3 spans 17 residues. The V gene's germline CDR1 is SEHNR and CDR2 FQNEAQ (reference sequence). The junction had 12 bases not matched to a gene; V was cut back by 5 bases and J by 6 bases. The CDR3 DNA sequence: TGTGCCAGCAGCCTCCAGATGGGACTAGCGGGAGTACGCGAGCAGTACTTC. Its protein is CASSLQMGLAGVREQYF.